One sample yielded the 30 T cell receptor beta chains listed below, sequenced in a study of blood T cell repertoires in COVID-19. Method: immunoSEQ multiplex PCR; TCRdb's copy keeps in-frame clones and lacks some. In the table there are around 30,000 clones, 88% of which are singletons. The sample comprised peripheral blood. These receptors all come from a human donor with active COVID-19. The donor label of this sample is uncertain.

This chain connects TRBV19 to TRBJ1-5; D gene ambiguous. The CDR3 loop spans 13 amino acids. V dropped 6 bases and J dropped 6 bases, with 12 bases sitting between them. Germline V lookup: CDR1 LNHDA, CDR2 SQIVND (reference sequence). The CDR3 sequence is CASREGSGQPQHF. The DNA for the CDR3 is TGTGCCAGTAGGGAGGGATCTGGTCAGCCCCAGCATTTT.

The chain recombines TRBV5-1 with TRBJ1-5; the D gene is possibly TRBD1 (6 bases). The CDR3 spans 14 residues. V was shortened by 4 bases and J by 3 bases, with 11 bases between the two germline ends. Germline V gene data show CDR1 as SGHRS and CDR2 as YFSETQ. CDR3: CASSLQGYNQPQHF. CDR3 bases: TGCGCCAGCAGCCTACAGGGATACAATCAGCCCCAGCATTTT.

The CDR3 loop reads CASSGRTSGGTGELFF. The CDR3 nucleotides are TGCGCCAGCAGCGGGCGGACTAGCGGGGGAACCGGGGAGCTGTTTTTT. The chain joins TRBV4-1 to TRBJ2-2; 13 bases map to TRBD2. The CDR3 has 16 residues. Losses at the gene ends were 5 bases for V and 5 bases for J; bases not matched to a gene: 5. Germline assignment: CDR1 MGHRA and CDR2 YSYEKL.

The chain links TRBV6-5 to TRBJ2-1; TRBD1 might be the D (6 bases). The CDR3 runs 15 residues. The V end was cut by 2 bases, the J end by 5 bases, with 13 bases between. Per the germline V gene, CDR1 is MNHEY and CDR2 is SVGAGI. Written as DNA, the CDR3 is TGTGCCAGCAGTTACGGGACAAAGGGGAACAATGAGCAGTTCTTC. Translated, it gives CASSYGTKGNNEQFF.

This clone has a single count. J is TRBJ2-2 and V is TRBV7-2; 7 bases agree with TRBD2. This CDR3 is built from 15 residues. V trimming: 1 base; J trimming: 6 bases; junction bases outside the gene matches: 5. Looked up from germline, CDR1 is SGHTA and CDR2 is FQGNSA. Written as DNA, the CDR3 is TGTGCCAGCAGCTTAGTGGGGACTACGGCCGGGGAGCTGTTTTTT. Its protein product is CASSLVGTTAGELFF.

The rearrangement uses TRBV4-3 and TRBJ1-6; a possible D gene is TRBD1 (5 bases). The length of the CDR3 is 14 residues. Trimming shortened V by 2 bases and J by 7 bases, and 9 bases separated the two germline ends. From germline, CDR1 is LGHNA and CDR2 YSLEER. DNA of the CDR3: TGCGCCAGCAGCCAACTATCAGGGAATTCACCCCTCCACTTT. Amino acids: CASSQLSGNSPLHF.

The genes are TRBV6-2 or TRBV6-3 and TRBJ1-1; no reliable D call. V was clipped by 0 bases and J by 5 bases, with 13 bases between them. The CDR3 extends over 15 amino acids. Germline CDR1 and CDR2: MNHEY and SVGEGT. CDR3 residues: CASSYSGRQGTEAFF. The CDR3 DNA is TGTGCCAGCAGTTACTCTGGCAGGCAAGGTACTGAAGCTTTCTTT.

This chain uses TRBV19 with TRBJ1-6, with 8 bases lining up with TRBD1. J gave up 7 bases and V 5 bases, and 4 bases lay outside the gene matches. The CDR3 has 14 amino acids. The germline V gene has CDR1 LNHDA and CDR2 SQIVND (reference sequence). CDR3 sequence reads: CASSSWDRNSPLHF. As DNA, the CDR3 is TGTGCCAGTAGTTCGTGGGACAGGAATTCACCCCTCCACTTT.

The chain couples TRBV19 to TRBJ2-2; 7 nucleotides align to TRBD2. This CDR3 contains 14 residues. V trimming: 5 bases; J trimming: 6 bases; junction bases outside the gene matches: 6. CDR1 and CDR2 from the germline V gene are LNHDA and SQIVND (reference sequence). This chain's CDR3 is CASSLTSTSGELFF. The CDR3 DNA reads as TGTGCCAGTAGTTTGACTAGCACGTCCGGGGAGCTGTTTTTT.

V gene TRBV24-1 combines with J gene TRBJ2-1, with TRBD2 identical over 8 bases. The trim removed 5 bases at V and 4 bases at J, leaving 6 bases unmatched. The CDR3 has 15 amino acids. The germline gives CDR1 KGHDR, CDR2 SFDVKD. The CDR3: CATSVPGGVYNEQFF. The CDR3 nucleotides are TGTGCCACCAGTGTACCCGGGGGGGTATACAATGAGCAGTTCTTC.

V and J are TRBV7-2 and TRBJ2-1; 10 bases agree with TRBD2. Trimming removed 4 bases from V and 1 base from J; junction bases left unmatched: 4. The CDR3 runs to 16 residues. Germline V gene lookup returns CDR1 SGHTA and CDR2 FQGNSA. The CDR3 sequence: CASSSKRGGSYNEQFF. The CDR3 region has the DNA TGTGCCAGCAGCTCAAAGCGGGGGGGATCCTACAATGAGCAGTTCTTC.

This clone is categorized as medium-sized. This sequence joins TRBV6-5 and TRBJ1-2, with a tentative D call TRBD1 (6 bases). V gave up 3 bases and J gave up 6 bases, with 20 bases separating them. Germline values: CDR1 MNHEY, CDR2 SVGAGI. This CDR3 is built from 16 residues. CDR3 residues: CASSYNFGGLGDGYTF. The CDR3 DNA sequence: TGTGCCAGCAGTTATAATTTTGGGGGCCTGGGGGATGGCTACACCTTC.

The chain carries TRBV16 and TRBJ1-4, with a weak D call TRBD1 (5 bases). In germline, CDR1 is KGHSY, CDR2 FQNENV. Trimming left V 1 base short and J 2 bases short, with 11 bases between. The CDR3 is 16 amino acids. The CDR3 coding sequence is TGTGCCAGCAGCCAATGGGAAGGGGCCACTAATGAAAAACTGTTTTTT. This gives the protein CASSQWEGATNEKLFF.

The chain joins TRBV7-8 to TRBJ2-3; 12 bases match TRBD1. V was clipped by 4 bases and J by 1 base; unmatched bases: 6. Germline V lookup: CDR1 SGHVS, CDR2 FQNEAQ. CDR3 size: 17 residues. The CDR3 DNA follows: TGTGCCAGCAGCTCTGGGGACAGGGGGCCGGGCACAGATACGCAGTATTTT. Protein: CASSSGDRGPGTDTQYF. The whole variable domain, filled in from reference TRBV7-8 and TRBJ2-3, reads GAGVSQSPRYKVAKRGQDVALRCDPISGHVSLFWYQQALGQGPEFLTYFQNEAQLDKSGLPSDRFFAERPEGSVSTLKIQRTQQEDSAVYLCASSSGDRGPGTDTQYFGPGTRLTVL.

The V gene is TRBV11-2, the J gene TRBJ1-2, with D hard to call. The CDR3 runs to 14 residues. V was trimmed by 5 bases and J by 4 bases, leaving 14 bases between them. Germline V gene lookup returns CDR1 SGHAT and CDR2 FQNNGV. The CDR3 nucleotides read TGTGCCAGCAGCCTCCCCGGGTTTTTCTATGGCTACACCTTC. Encoded protein: CASSLPGFFYGYTF.

V and J are TRBV5-6 and TRBJ2-5, with 7 bases lining up with TRBD1. After removal of 5 bases from V and 3 bases from J, the junction contained 7 bases not matched to a gene. Looked up from germline, CDR1 is SGHDT and CDR2 is YYEEEE. This CDR3 is 14 amino acids long. The CDR3 region is CASRASTGKETQYF. CDR3 coding DNA: TGTGCCAGCAGGGCCTCGACAGGGAAAGAGACCCAGTACTTC.

This clone showed up just a few times. CDR3 DNA: TGTGCCAGCAGCGGGGCCCAGGGTCGGACCGGGGAGCTGTTTTTT. This codes for CASSGAQGRTGELFF. The genes are TRBV9 and TRBJ2-2; D might be TRBD1 (5 bases). This CDR3 comprises 15 residues. CDR1 is SGDLS and CDR2 is YYNGEE in the germline V gene. Deletions cut 3 bases from V and 5 bases from J, with 14 bases between.

This clone has more than one count but fewer than ten. This chain uses TRBV7-2 with TRBJ2-7; 8 positions agree with TRBD1. V trimming: 5 bases; J trimming: 5 bases; junction bases outside the gene matches: 11. The CDR3 runs to 15 residues. Germline loops: CDR1 SGHTA, CDR2 FQGNSA. The CDR3 DNA reads as TGTGCCAGCAGCCAAACGACAGGGGCGAGCGACGAGCAGTACTTC. Translating it yields CASSQTTGASDEQYF.

The V call is TRBV11-3, the J call TRBJ2-1; D is perhaps TRBD2 (5 bases). From germline, CDR1 is SGHNT and CDR2 YENEEA. This CDR3 is 13 amino acids long. Trimming stripped 0 bases from V and 10 bases from J, with 10 bases between. CDR3 DNA sequence: TGTGCCAGCAGCTTAGATCTCACGGGGGAGCAGTTCTTC. The encoded protein is CASSLDLTGEQFF. Using reference TRBV11-3 and TRBJ2-1 for the parts outside the CDR3, the full variable domain is EAGVVQSPRYKIIEKKQPVAFWCNPISGHNTLYWYLQNLGQGPELLIRYENEEAVDDSQLPKDRFSAERLKGVDSTLKIQPAELGDSAVYLCASSLDLTGEQFFGPGTRLTVL.

The V and J genes are TRBV19 and TRBJ2-2; possible D gene TRBD2, 5 bases. With 7 bases removed from V and 1 base from J, the gap between germline ends came to 7 bases. The germline V gene has CDR1 LNHDA and CDR2 SQIVND (reference sequence). The CDR3 sequence is 13 residues long. CDR3 in amino acids: CASKRGNTGELFF. The CDR3 nucleotides read TGTGCCAGTAAACGGGGGAACACCGGGGAGCTGTTTTTT. Full variable domain (rest looked up from reference TRBV19 and TRBJ2-2): DGGITQSPKYLFRKEGQNVTLSCEQNLNHDAMYWYRQDPGQGLRLIYYSQIVNDFQKGDIAEGYSVSREKKESFPLTVTSAQKNPTAFYLCASKRGNTGELFFGEGSRLTVL.

V and J are TRBV6-5 and TRBJ2-1; D is possibly TRBD2 (6 bases). Looked up from germline, CDR1 is MNHEY and CDR2 is SVGAGI. V lost 6 bases and J lost 2, with 11 bases in between. The CDR3 contains 14 residues. The CDR3 region has the DNA TGTGCCAGCAGGGACTACGTCGCCTACAATGAGCAGTTCTTC. It codes for CASRDYVAYNEQFF.

The genes are TRBV6-5 and TRBJ2-3, with 7 bases matching TRBD1. The CDR3 consists of 15 residues. Per germline, CDR1 MNHEY and CDR2 SVGAGI. Germline trimming cut 7 bases from V and 2 bases from J; bases unmatched to any gene: 9. CDR3 nucleotides: TGTGCCAGCACCCCATACAGGGGATTCACAGATACGCAGTATTTT. Encoded protein: CASTPYRGFTDTQYF.

This clone was counted a single time. The chain links TRBV10-3 to TRBJ2-7, with 7 bases that match TRBD1. V lost 2 bases to trimming and J lost 5 bases; unmatched junction nucleotides: 3. The CDR3 is 13 amino acids. From germline, CDR1 is ENHRY and CDR2 SYGVKD. The CDR3 DNA follows: TGTGCCATCAGTGAGAGGGGGCAAGACGAGCAGTACTTC. Translating gives CAISERGQDEQYF.

A note on this clone: The same CDR3 also results from other DNA sequences found in this sample. The J gene is TRBJ1-2, the V gene TRBV24-1; no clear D. This CDR3 is built from 12 residues. With 5 bases removed from V and 6 bases from J, the gap between germline ends came to 9 bases. Germline CDR1 and CDR2: KGHDR and SFDVKD. CDR3 DNA: TGTGCCACCAGTGGCGGGGTTGATGGCTACACCTTC. This gives the protein CATSGGVDGYTF.

The chain couples TRBV5-4 to TRBJ2-5, with a possible D match to TRBD2 (5 bases). The CDR3 is 14 amino acids. The germline gives CDR1 SGHNT, CDR2 YYREEE (reference sequence). V was pared by 5 bases and J by 0 bases, with 11 bases between. The CDR3 nucleotides read TGTGCCAGCAGTTCCGGGGTCAACCAAGAGACCCAGTACTTC. It codes for CASSSGVNQETQYF.

The V and J genes are TRBV6-5 and TRBJ2-5, with D tentatively TRBD2 (5 bases). The CDR3 is made up of 14 amino acids. CDR1 MNHEY and CDR2 SVGAGI come from the germline V gene. The V end lost 2 bases, the J end lost 0 bases, and 7 bases lay between the germline ends. DNA of the CDR3: TGTGCCAGCAGTTACGGACTTAACCAAGAGACCCAGTACTTC. Translated: CASSYGLNQETQYF.

The gene calls are TRBV10-3 and TRBJ1-5, with TRBD1 identical over 8 bases. Germline V gene sequence: CDR1 ENHRY, CDR2 SYGVKD. CDR3 length equals 15 residues. V was pared by 5 bases and J by 2 bases, with 5 bases of the junction left unmatched. The CDR3 sequence is CAISMLTGGNQPQHF. As DNA, the CDR3 is TGTGCCATCAGTATGTTGACAGGGGGCAATCAGCCCCAGCATTTT.

This chain joins TRBV6-1 and TRBJ1-5, with a tentative D call TRBD1 (6 bases). CDR1 is MNHNS, CDR2 SASEGT, per germline. V lost 0 bases and J lost 4, with 16 bases in between. The CDR3 is made up of 17 amino acids. CDR3 loop: CASSEALHSTGNQPQHF. As DNA, the CDR3 is TGTGCCAGCAGTGAAGCGCTTCATAGTACAGGGAATCAGCCCCAGCATTTT.

This clone was recorded a few times. The chain uses TRBV27 and TRBJ1-5; 7 nucleotides line up with TRBD1. Per the germline V gene, CDR1 is MNHEY and CDR2 is SMNVEV (reference sequence). This CDR3 region has 15 residues. J gave up 6 bases and V 4 bases, and 9 bases lay outside the gene matches. The CDR3 protein is CASSSSQGVSQPQHF. In nucleotides, the CDR3 is TGTGCCAGCAGTTCATCTCAGGGGGTTTCTCAGCCCCAGCATTTT.

The CDR3 loop reads CASSEYDRVNSPLHF. Written as DNA, the CDR3 is TGTGCCAGCAGTGAATATGACAGAGTAAATTCACCCCTCCACTTT. The chain combines TRBV25-1 with TRBJ1-6; D possibly corresponds to TRBD1 (5 bases). V was shortened by 0 bases and J by 7 bases, with 10 bases between the two germline ends. The CDR3 has 15 amino acids. CDR1 MGHDK and CDR2 SYGVNS come from the germline V gene.